The TCR beta chain described here comes from a study of cytomegalovirus exposure and HLA in healthy donors. PCR primers comprised 60 Vbeta and 13 Jbeta primers. Generated by immunoSEQ multiplex PCR, the TCRdb table keeps only in-frame clones and is missing some. The repertoire includes about 200,000 clones, roughly 85% of them detected once, and under 3% sits in the top ten. Germline V gene sequence: CDR1 MNHEY, CDR2 SMNVEV (reference sequence). The CDR3 has 14 amino acids. Trimming shortened V by 0 bases and J by 0 bases, and 6 bases separated the two germline ends. The specimen sequenced was PBMCs. The receptor's source is a woman in her forties or fifties in good health and CMV-seronegative. The chain carries TRBV27 and TRBJ2-7; D is uncertain. The CDR3 DNA reads as TGTGCCAGCAGTTTATCTAGAAGCTCCTACGAGCAGTACTTC. Its protein is CASSLSRSSYEQYF.